The 7 T cell receptor beta chains listed next were all sequenced from one sample in a study of blood T cell repertoires in COVID-19. The assay was immunoSEQ multiplex PCR, and TCRdb's table has in-frame clones only and misses some. There are hundreds of thousands of clones in the sample; 80% to 90% occur only once, and around 8% lies in the top ten. The sequencing sample was made of peripheral blood. The receptors were sampled from a woman between 45 and 65 years old who had recovered from COVID-19.

V gene TRBV7-2 combines with J gene TRBJ2-3; D uncertain. Per germline, CDR1 SGHTA and CDR2 FQGNSA. This CDR3 is built from 15 residues. The V end was cut by 0 bases, the J end by 1 base, with 8 bases between. CDR3 loop: CASSLAVQGTDTQYF. CDR3 DNA sequence: TGTGCCAGCAGCTTAGCTGTCCAGGGCACAGATACGCAGTATTTT.

This chain connects TRBV4-3 to TRBJ1-1, with D possibly being TRBD1 (5 bases). The germline CDR1 and CDR2 sequences are LGHNA and YSLEER. With 7 bases removed from V and 5 bases from J, the gap between germline ends came to 20 bases. This CDR3 comprises 15 residues. The CDR3 DNA reads TGCGCCAGCACTCAAAATAGGCAGGGAAGTACTGAAGCTTTCTTT. It specifies CASTQNRQGSTEAFF.

This clone was counted a single time. The chain employs TRBV28 and TRBJ1-5, with TRBD1 matching over 11 bases. The V segment lost 5 bases and the J segment 1 base; nucleotides outside the gene matches: 10. Germline V gene data show CDR1 as MDHEN and CDR2 as SYDVKM. The CDR3 contains 18 residues. The CDR3 nucleotides read TGTGCCAGCAGTGAGAGCCGGGACAGGGGGTTGAGCAATCAGCCCCAGCATTTT. Translating it yields CASSESRDRGLSNQPQHF. The whole variable domain, filled in from reference TRBV28 and TRBJ1-5, reads DVKVTQSSRYLVKRTGEKVFLECVQDMDHENMFWYRQDPGLGLRLIYFSYDVKMKEKGDIPEGYSVSREKKERFSLILESASTNQTSMYLCASSESRDRGLSNQPQHFGDGTRLSIL.

This clone was seen a few times. The CDR3 spells CASSLQTSGNTGELFF. CDR3 coding DNA: TGTGCCAGCAGCTTACAGACTAGCGGGAACACCGGGGAGCTGTTTTTT. The V gene is TRBV7-2, the J gene TRBJ2-2, with TRBD2 matching 9 bases. CDR1 and CDR2 from the germline V gene are SGHTA and FQGNSA. CDR3 length: 16 amino acids. The V and J ends lost 2 bases and 1 base, in that order; junction bases with no gene match: 2.

V usage is TRBV18 and J usage is TRBJ1-3; D gene unclear. V shed 2 bases and J shed 1 base, with 6 bases lying between them. Looked up from germline, CDR1 is KGHSH and CDR2 is LQKENI. The CDR3 contains 14 residues. The CDR3 DNA reads TGTGCCAGCTCACCAACACCGTCTGGAAACACCATATATTTT. Protein product: CASSPTPSGNTIYF. Drawing the rest from reference TRBV18 and TRBJ1-3, the complete variable domain is NAGVMQNPRHLVRRRGQEARLRCSPMKGHSHVYWYRQLPEEGLKFMVYLQKENIIDESGMPKERFSAEFPKEGPSILRIQQVVRGDSAAYFCASSPTPSGNTIYFGEGSWLTVV.

The CDR3 DNA is TGTGCCACCAGCAGAGATAGGGGGTCGGGTCAGCCCCAGCATTTT. As protein: CATSRDRGSGQPQHF. The genes are TRBV15 and TRBJ1-5; the D gene is possibly TRBD1 (6 bases). Deletions cut 0 bases from V and 6 bases from J, with 12 bases between. CDR1 LNHNV and CDR2 YYDKDF come from the germline V gene (reference sequence). This CDR3 contains 15 residues.

The gene calls are TRBV19 and TRBJ2-6; D is ambiguous. The CDR3 is 15 amino acids. V was shortened by 5 bases and J by 0 bases, with 8 bases between the two germline ends. The germline V gene has CDR1 LNHDA and CDR2 SQIVND (reference sequence). CDR3 DNA sequence: TGTGCCAGTAGTCCCTACTCCTCTGGGGCCAACGTCCTGACTTTC. Its protein is CASSPYSSGANVLTF. The full variable domain, rest sourced from reference TRBV19 and TRBJ2-6, is DGGITQSPKYLFRKEGQNVTLSCEQNLNHDAMYWYRQDPGQGLRLIYYSQIVNDFQKGDIAEGYSVSREKKESFPLTVTSAQKNPTAFYLCASSPYSSGANVLTFGAGSRLTVL.